The 25 T cell receptor beta chains below come from one sample, sequenced in a study of CD8 T cells in ankylosing spondylitis. TCRdb re-called the 5' RACE reads through MiXCR, storing one row per CDR3 protein. The sample yields 150,000 to 200,000 distinct CDR3 sequences, about 16% seen once. Sequencing was done on a sample of blood, either unsorted or a sorted T cell fraction (not recorded which). The source of these receptors is a male donor with ankylosing spondylitis or in good health (not recorded which).

This clonotype was detected only a few times. The chain links TRBV7-9 to TRBJ1-4; 9 bases match TRBD1. Germline loops: CDR1 SEHNR, CDR2 FQNEAQ (reference sequence). The CDR3 length is 14 residues. V shed 5 bases and J 5 bases; nucleotides not matched to a gene: 3. In DNA form, the CDR3 reads TGTGCCAGCAGCGAAGGGACAGGGAATGAAAAACTGTTTTTT. Protein: CASSEGTGNEKLFF.

This clonotype was seen repeatedly, ten times or more. This chain joins TRBV7-6 and TRBJ1-3; 7 nucleotides align to TRBD1. Germline-derived CDR1 and CDR2 are SGHVS and FNYEAQ. The CDR3 is 13 residues long. V shed 5 bases and J 8 bases; nucleotides not matched to a gene: 6. The CDR3 reads CASSPDRVDTIYF. The CDR3 DNA sequence: TGTGCCAGCAGCCCCGACAGGGTGGACACCATATATTTT.

The V gene is TRBV9, the J gene TRBJ2-2; 11 bases are a match to TRBD2. The J segment lost 1 base and the V segment lost 3 bases, leaving 2 bases of the junction unmatched. CDR1 and CDR2 (germline): SGDLS, YYNGEE. This CDR3 is built from 16 residues. CDR3 sequence: CASSAGLAGNTGELFF. The CDR3, as DNA: TGTGCCAGCAGCGCCGGACTAGCGGGGAACACCGGGGAGCTGTTTTTT. The whole variable domain, remainder taken from reference TRBV9 and TRBJ2-2, is DSGVTQTPKHLITATGQRVTLRCSPRSGDLSVYWYQQSLDQGLQFLIQYYNGEERAKGNILERFSAQQFPDLHSELNLSSLELGDSALYFCASSAGLAGNTGELFFGEGSRLTVL.

The chain combines TRBV28 with TRBJ1-5; 8 bases map to TRBD1. Trimming took 8 bases from V and 6 from J; bases not matched to a gene: 9. This CDR3 contains 14 residues. Germline V gene data show CDR1 as MDHEN and CDR2 as SYDVKM. CDR3 nucleotides: TGTGCCAGCCGGATCCCAGGGGGCCTTCAGCCCCAGCATTTT. It codes for CASRIPGGLQPQHF. The full variable domain, rest sourced from reference TRBV28 and TRBJ1-5, is DVKVTQSSRYLVKRTGEKVFLECVQDMDHENMFWYRQDPGLGLRLIYFSYDVKMKEKGDIPEGYSVSREKKERFSLILESASTNQTSMYLCASRIPGGLQPQHFGDGTRLSIL.

The chain has TRBV6-5 and TRBJ1-1; no definite D call. The V and J ends lost 6 bases and 5 bases respectively, with 10 bases between them. The CDR3 has 12 amino acids. From germline, CDR1 is MNHEY and CDR2 SVGAGI. CDR3 protein: CASSRSRTEAFF. The CDR3 coding sequence is TGTGCCAGCAGCCGAAGTAGGACTGAAGCTTTCTTT.

This clonotype was seen a few times. The V gene is TRBV4-2, the J gene TRBJ2-3; TRBD2 matches at 8 bases. The germline V gene has CDR1 LGHNA and CDR2 YNFKEQ. V lost 6 bases, J lost 0 bases, and 2 bases stayed unmatched. The length of the CDR3 is 14 residues. CDR3 sequence reads: CASSREGSTDTQYF. CDR3 DNA: TGTGCCAGCAGTCGGGAGGGAAGCACAGATACGCAGTATTTT.

This clonotype was recorded at least ten times. The chain has TRBV20-1 and TRBJ1-5; TRBD1 matches 8 bases. CDR3 size: 13 residues. V gave up 6 bases and J gave up 7 bases; unmatched junction bases: 8. The germline V gene encodes CDR1 DFQATT and CDR2 SNEGSKA (reference sequence). The DNA for the CDR3 is TGCAGTGCGACAGGGGACGGAGGCCAGCCCCAGCATTTT. Translation: CSATGDGGQPQHF.

There are many counts of this clonotype. V gene TRBV7-9 combines with J gene TRBJ2-3; 9 bases line up with TRBD1. The CDR3 has 15 residues. Germline values: CDR1 SEHNR, CDR2 FQNEAQ (reference sequence). Trimming took 1 base from V and 7 from J; bases not matched to a gene: 6. For the CDR3, the DNA is TGTGCCAGCAGCTTAGACAGGGGGCGAGGAAATACGCAGTATTTT. The encoded protein is CASSLDRGRGNTQYF.

With regard to this clonotype: Being one base from a much bigger clone, this may be a read error. The J gene is TRBJ2-7, the V gene TRBV12-3 or TRBV12-4, with TRBD2 as a possible D gene (6 bases). The length of the CDR3 is 13 residues. The CDR3 loop reads CTSTFGGVYEQYF. CDR3 nucleotide sequence: TGTACCAGCACCTTTGGAGGGGTCTACGAGCAGTACTTC.

This clonotype appeared a few times. This chain connects TRBV29-1 to TRBJ2-7; a possible D gene is TRBD2 (7 bases). Trimming took 7 bases from V and 1 from J, leaving 17 bases between them. CDR1 and CDR2 from the germline V gene are SQVTM and ANQGSEA. The CDR3 is 14 residues long. CDR3: CSASRGSGSYEQYF. The CDR3 bases are TGCAGCGCCTCCAGGGGTAGCGGGTCCTACGAGCAGTACTTC.

This clonotype was detected many times. The chain combines TRBV5-1 with TRBJ2-1, with 13 nucleotides matching TRBD2. The CDR3 sequence is 15 residues long. CDR1 and CDR2 (germline): SGHRS, YFSETQ. J gave up 9 bases and V 4 bases, and 7 bases lay outside the gene matches. This CDR3 is CASSPRTSGSGEQFF. The CDR3 DNA reads as TGCGCCAGCAGCCCTAGGACTAGCGGGAGCGGTGAGCAGTTCTTC.

This clonotype was recorded many times. The J gene is TRBJ2-5, the V gene TRBV20-1, with unresolved D. The CDR3 runs to 15 residues. V was cut by 5 bases and J by 0 bases, with 16 bases left in between. Germline values: CDR1 DFQATT, CDR2 SNEGSKA (reference sequence). The CDR3 DNA reads TGCAGTGCTCGCCCCTCCTTCGCGTACCAAGAGACCCAGTACTTC. Translated, it gives CSARPSFAYQETQYF.

The table lists this clonotype with many counts. The chain has TRBV5-1 and TRBJ1-5, with D perhaps matching TRBD1 (6 bases). The V gene's germline CDR1 is SGHRS and CDR2 YFSETQ. V was pared by 4 bases and J by 1 base, with 9 bases between. There are 14 residues in the CDR3. CDR3 coding DNA: TGCGCCAGCAGCCCGGACAGAAGCAATCAGCCCCAGCATTTT. It is translated as CASSPDRSNQPQHF.

About this clonotype: This may stem from a read error, because a much larger clone lies one nucleotide away. The chain recombines TRBV28 with TRBJ2-2, with D possibly matching TRBD2 (6 bases). Trimming removed 5 bases at V and 0 bases at J, with 16 bases between. The germline V gene encodes CDR1 MDHEN and CDR2 SYDVKM. There are 17 residues in the CDR3. CDR3 region: CASSPRLVVTNTGELFF. The CDR3 DNA sequence: TGTGCCAGCAGTCCACGACTAGTCGTAACGAACACCGGGGAGCTGTTTTTT.

This clonotype was seen many times. This chain connects TRBV5-1 to TRBJ2-2, with D maybe TRBD2 (6 bases). The CDR3 spans 15 residues. Trimming removed 6 bases from V and 5 bases from J, with 17 bases in between. Germline CDR1 and CDR2: SGHRS and YFSETQ. The CDR3 here is CASKRGEVRTGELFF. In DNA form, the CDR3 reads TGCGCCAGCAAGCGTGGGGAGGTGCGGACCGGGGAGCTGTTTTTT. Drawing the rest from reference TRBV5-1 and TRBJ2-2, the complete variable domain is KAGVTQTPRYLIKTRGQQVTLSCSPISGHRSVSWYQQTPGQGLQFLFEYFSETQRNKGNFPGRFSGRQFSNSRSEMNVSTLELGDSALYLCASKRGEVRTGELFFGEGSRLTVL.

The chain has TRBV5-1 and TRBJ2-2; D is unclear. Germline V CDR1 and CDR2: SGHRS, YFSETQ. The CDR3 runs 14 residues. V was pared by 5 bases and J by 3 bases, with 11 bases between. This CDR3 is CASRDFRHTGELFF. Written as DNA, the CDR3 is TGCGCCAGCAGAGACTTCCGCCACACCGGGGAGCTGTTTTTT.

This clonotype was recorded many times. The chain combines TRBV6-1 with TRBJ2-5; maybe TRBD2 (6 bases). Per germline, CDR1 MNHNS and CDR2 SASEGT. CDR3 size: 15 residues. V was cut by 3 bases and J by 5 bases, with 16 bases left in between. Here the CDR3 reads CASSDGPGGRETQYF. The CDR3 DNA reads TGTGCCAGCAGTGACGGACCAGGAGGGAGGGAGACCCAGTACTTC.

The table lists this clonotype with a few counts. This chain uses TRBV6-2 or TRBV6-3 with TRBJ2-7; TRBD2 matches at 7 bases. V lost 8 bases and J lost 2; bases outside the gene matches: 9. The CDR3 runs 14 residues. Germline V lookup: CDR1 MNHEY, CDR2 SVGEGT. The CDR3 nucleotides are TGTGCCAGCTCCGCCCGGGACTATACCTACGAGCAGTACTTC. Protein sequence: CASSARDYTYEQYF.

This clonotype appeared many times. The DNA for the CDR3 is TGCGCCAGCAGCTTGCTGACAAGCCAAGAGACCCAGTACTTC. This codes for CASSLLTSQETQYF. V usage is TRBV5-1 and J usage is TRBJ2-5, with D unresolved. Trimming took off 1 base at V and 1 base at J, with 8 bases between the two ends. This CDR3 comprises 14 residues. The germline V gene encodes CDR1 SGHRS and CDR2 YFSETQ.

This clonotype was seen repeatedly, ten times or more. The chain links TRBV3-1 to TRBJ2-7; a possible D gene is TRBD2 (5 bases). Trimming took off 4 bases at V and 5 bases at J, with 18 bases between the two ends. The CDR3 has 15 residues. Looked up from germline, CDR1 is LGHDT and CDR2 is YNNKEL (reference sequence). The CDR3 reads CASSPVIGRGNEQYF. In DNA, the CDR3 is TGTGCCAGCAGCCCTGTTATAGGGAGAGGGAACGAGCAGTACTTC.

This clonotype was counted ten times or more. The V and J genes are TRBV28 and TRBJ2-3; 8 nucleotides match TRBD2. Germline lookup yields CDR1 MDHEN and CDR2 SYDVKM. J lost 0 bases, V lost 8 bases, and 4 bases had no gene match. The CDR3 spans 14 residues. The CDR3 sequence is CASLSGRSTDTQYF. In DNA, the CDR3 is TGTGCCAGCCTGAGCGGGAGAAGCACAGATACGCAGTATTTT.

This clonotype showed up just a few times. The chain joins TRBV14 to TRBJ2-7; 7 bases map to TRBD1. CDR1 SGHDN and CDR2 FVKESK come from the germline V gene. The CDR3 spans 16 residues. The trim removed 1 base at V and 3 bases at J, leaving 9 bases unmatched. The CDR3 is CASSQGRPRQGYEQYF. As DNA, the CDR3 is TGTGCCAGCAGCCAAGGACGTCCGCGACAGGGCTACGAGCAGTACTTC.

In this sample, this clonotype turned up a few times. This chain joins TRBV5-1 and TRBJ2-2, with a weak D call TRBD2 (5 bases). Trimming took 4 bases from V and 7 from J, leaving 14 bases between them. This CDR3 spans 14 amino acids. Germline CDR1 SGHRS, CDR2 YFSETQ. CDR3 amino acids: CASSPLRAGGELFF. The CDR3 coding sequence is TGCGCCAGCAGCCCTCTCCGGGCGGGCGGGGAGCTGTTTTTT.

This clonotype has ten or more counts. J is TRBJ2-7 and V is TRBV29-1; D is unresolved. Deletions cut 4 bases from V and 0 bases from J, with 10 bases between. The CDR3 is 13 amino acids. In germline, CDR1 is SQVTM, CDR2 ANQGSEA. In nucleotides, the CDR3 is TGCAGCGTTGTCATCACGGGCTCCTACGAGCAGTACTTC. It specifies CSVVITGSYEQYF.

This clonotype has a count of ten or more. V and J are TRBV20-1 and TRBJ1-2; D is uncertain. The CDR3 runs 11 residues. Trimming pared 3 bases from V and 6 bases from J, leaving 8 bases between. Germline CDR1 and CDR2: DFQATT and SNEGSKA (reference sequence). As DNA, the CDR3 is TGCAGTGCTAGGGACGGGGATGGCTACACCTTC. Encoded protein: CSARDGDGYTF.